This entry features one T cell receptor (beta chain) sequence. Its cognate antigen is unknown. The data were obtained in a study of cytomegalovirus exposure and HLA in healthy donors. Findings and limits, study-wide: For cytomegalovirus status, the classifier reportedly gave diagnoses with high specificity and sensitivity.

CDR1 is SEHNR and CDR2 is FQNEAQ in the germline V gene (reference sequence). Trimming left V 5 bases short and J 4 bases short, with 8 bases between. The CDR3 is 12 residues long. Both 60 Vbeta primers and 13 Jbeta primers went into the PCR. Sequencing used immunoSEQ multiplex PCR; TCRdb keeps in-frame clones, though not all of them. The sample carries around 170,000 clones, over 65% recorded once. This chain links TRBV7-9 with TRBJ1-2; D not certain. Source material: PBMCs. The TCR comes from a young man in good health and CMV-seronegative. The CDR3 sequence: CASSPGVYGYTF. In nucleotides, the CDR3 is TGTGCCAGCAGCCCGGGAGTCTATGGCTACACCTTC. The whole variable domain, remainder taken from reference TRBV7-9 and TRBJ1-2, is DTGVSQNPRHKITKRGQNVTFRCDPISEHNRLYWYRQTLGQGPEFLTYFQNEAQLEKSRLLSDRFSAERPKGSFSTLEIQRTEQGDSAMYLCASSPGVYGYTFGSGTRLTVV.